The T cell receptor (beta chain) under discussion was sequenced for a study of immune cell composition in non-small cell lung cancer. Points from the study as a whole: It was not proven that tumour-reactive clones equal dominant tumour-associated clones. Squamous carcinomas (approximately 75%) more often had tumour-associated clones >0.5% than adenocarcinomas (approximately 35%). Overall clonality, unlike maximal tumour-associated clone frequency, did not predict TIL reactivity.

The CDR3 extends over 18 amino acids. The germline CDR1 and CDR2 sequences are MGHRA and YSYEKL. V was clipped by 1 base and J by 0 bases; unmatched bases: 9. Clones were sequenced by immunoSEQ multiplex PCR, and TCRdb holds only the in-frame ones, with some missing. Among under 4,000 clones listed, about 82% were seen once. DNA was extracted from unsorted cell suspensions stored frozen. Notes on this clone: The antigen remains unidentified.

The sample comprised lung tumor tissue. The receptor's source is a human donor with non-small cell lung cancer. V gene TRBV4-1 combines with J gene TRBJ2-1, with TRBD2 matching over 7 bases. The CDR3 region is CASSQGGAGDSSYNEQFF. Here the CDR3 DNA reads TGCGCCAGCAGCCAAGGCGGGGCGGGGGACTCCTCCTACAATGAGCAGTTCTTC.